This T cell receptor beta chain was sequenced for a study of blood T cell repertoires in COVID-19. Sequencing was performed with immunoSEQ multiplex PCR; in TCRdb, only in-frame clones are kept and a portion is missing. Of about 100,000 clones listed, 91% are singletons. Trimming cost V 2 bases and J 3 bases, with 9 bases left between them. Looked up from germline, CDR1 is KGHSH and CDR2 is LQKENI. CDR3 length: 14 amino acids. Sequencing was carried out using peripheral blood. This clonotype originated in a man aged 55 to 69 with acute or convalescent COVID-19. The chain couples TRBV18 to TRBJ2-3; no reliable D call. The DNA for the CDR3 is TGTGCCAGCTCACCAGCCCAGAGGACAGATACGCAGTATTTT. It is translated as CASSPAQRTDTQYF.